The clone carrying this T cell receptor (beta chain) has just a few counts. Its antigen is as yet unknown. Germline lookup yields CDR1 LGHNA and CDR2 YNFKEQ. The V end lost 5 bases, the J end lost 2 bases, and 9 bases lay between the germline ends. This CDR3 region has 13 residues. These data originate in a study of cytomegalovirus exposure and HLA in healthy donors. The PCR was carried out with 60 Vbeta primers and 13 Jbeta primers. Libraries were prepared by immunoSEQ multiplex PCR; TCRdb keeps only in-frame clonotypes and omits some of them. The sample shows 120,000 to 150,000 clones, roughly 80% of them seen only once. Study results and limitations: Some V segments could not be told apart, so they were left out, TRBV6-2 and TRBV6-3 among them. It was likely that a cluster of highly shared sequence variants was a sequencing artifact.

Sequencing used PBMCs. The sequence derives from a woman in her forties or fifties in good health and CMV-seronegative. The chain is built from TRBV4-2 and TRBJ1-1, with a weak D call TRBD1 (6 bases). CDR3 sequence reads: CASSGQLNTEAFF. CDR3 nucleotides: TGTGCCAGCAGCGGACAGCTAAACACTGAAGCTTTCTTT.